The clone carrying this T cell receptor beta chain has only a few counts. From the PCR reads, TCRdb called clonotypes with MiXCR, one entry per CDR3 protein. The data show about 640,000 distinct CDR3 sequences, with about 20% seen just once and roughly 0.83% held by the top ten. This specimen comes from a study of molecular identifiers for immune sequencing clone quantification. This sequence was found in a human donor in good health. Some libraries in this study had Jurkat cell RNA spiked in. The sequenced sample consisted of naive CD8+ T cells from blood, with Jurkat cell RNA spiked in. Documented subset: FACS-sorted CD8+CD4-CCR7+CD45RA+ naive T cells.

As DNA, the CDR3 is TGTGCCAGCAGTCCCCTTGGGACTAGCGGGAGAGACAATGAGCAGTTCTTC. Its protein product is CASSPLGTSGRDNEQFF. The V call is TRBV28, the J call TRBJ2-1; 14 bases fit TRBD2. Germline V gives CDR1 MDHEN, CDR2 SYDVKM. Trimming took 5 bases from V and 5 from J; bases not matched to a gene: 8. The CDR3 spans 17 residues.